The clone carrying this TCR beta chain was counted a few times. These data belong to a study of control samples from healthy donors and cancer patients. V lost 2 bases and J 2 bases, leaving 8 bases between the germline ends. The CDR3 is 14 amino acids. Germline V lookup: CDR1 SGHDT, CDR2 YYEEEE. The table came from immunoSEQ multiplex PCR; TCRdb's copy has only in-frame clones and leaves some out. Of approximately 13,000 clones in the sample, approximately 93% are singletons; the top ten hold approximately 15%. Sequenced input: PBMCs. V is TRBV5-6 and J is TRBJ1-5; no reliable D call. This clonotype was sampled from a man older than 75 with lung cancer. The CDR3 DNA reads as TGTGCCAGCAGCTTCTGGGGTGGCAATCAGCCCCAGCATTTT. Protein product: CASSFWGGNQPQHF.